Following are 23 T cell receptor beta chains from one sample sequenced in a study of neurological immune-mediated disorders (dated by TCRdb to about 2019). The method behind the library was 5' RACE. For sequencing, an Illumina HiSeq 2500 was employed. In-frame beta chains were kept once TCRdb had trimmed the public reads at Q25 with fastp and called clones with MiXCR. Each entry merges the rows of one CDR3 protein and shows their most common DNA and genes. Present in this sample are 85,000 to 90,000 distinct CDR3 sequences, around 3.4% of which were seen just once. The top ten constitute 2.5% to 3% of the sample. The sequencing sample was made of PBMCs. The receptors come from a woman aged 45-60 years with multiple sclerosis.

The chain uses TRBV5-4 and TRBJ1-1; the D gene is possibly TRBD1 (5 bases). CDR3 length equals 12 residues. Trimming took 9 bases from V and 1 from J, leaving 10 bases between them. Germline CDR1 is SGHNT and CDR2 is YYREEE (reference sequence). CDR3 region: CATYQGNTEAFF. CDR3 nucleotides: TGTGCCACCTATCAGGGGAACACTGAAGCTTTCTTT.

This clonotype came up many times. The rearrangement links TRBV4-3 to TRBJ2-1; 8 bases fit TRBD2. J lost 5 bases, V lost 5 bases, and 8 bases had no gene match. The CDR3 length is 15 residues. Germline loops: CDR1 LGHNA, CDR2 YSLEER. For the CDR3, the DNA is TGCGCCAGCAGCTACCGGGGGGGCGATCACAATGAGCAGTTCTTC. Translation: CASSYRGGDHNEQFF.

This clonotype was recorded many times. The V gene is TRBV5-1, the J gene TRBJ2-7; D unclear. CDR3 length: 13 amino acids. V was shortened by 0 bases and J by 3 bases, with 7 bases between the two germline ends. Per the germline V gene, CDR1 is SGHRS and CDR2 is YFSETQ. The CDR3 here is CASSLVSLYEQYF. CDR3 DNA sequence: TGCGCCAGCAGCTTGGTGTCGCTCTACGAGCAGTACTTC.

The table lists this clonotype with many counts. This chain connects TRBV18 to TRBJ2-2; D may match TRBD1 or TRBD2 (6 bases each). Looked up from germline, CDR1 is KGHSH and CDR2 is LQKENI. The CDR3 has 16 amino acids. Trimming removed 1 base at V and 3 bases at J, with 12 bases between. The CDR3 nucleotides read TGTGCCAGCTCACCACTCGGGAGACAGGACACCGGGGAGCTGTTTTTT. It specifies CASSPLGRQDTGELFF.

This clonotype has ten or more counts. J is TRBJ1-2 and V is TRBV20-1, with TRBD1 as a possible D gene (6 bases). Per germline, CDR1 DFQATT and CDR2 SNEGSKA (reference sequence). V was trimmed by 3 bases and J by 4 bases, leaving 12 bases between them. The CDR3 is 13 residues long. This CDR3 is CSASSGVAYGYTF. As DNA, the CDR3 is TGCAGTGCTAGTTCAGGGGTAGCCTATGGCTACACCTTC.

Many counts were recorded for this clonotype. The rearrangement joins TRBV6-2 or TRBV6-3 to TRBJ2-5; a possible D gene is TRBD2 (6 bases). V lost 0 bases, J lost 1 base, and 12 bases lay in between. The V gene's germline CDR1 is MNHEY and CDR2 SVGEGT. This CDR3 region has 16 residues. Here the CDR3 reads CASSYSPRGPQETQYF. The CDR3 nucleotides read TGTGCCAGCAGTTACTCGCCGCGGGGACCCCAAGAGACCCAGTACTTC.

This clonotype was seen ten or more times. The rearrangement joins TRBV15 to TRBJ2-3; perhaps TRBD2 as D (6 bases). This CDR3 spans 17 amino acids. Germline values: CDR1 LNHNV, CDR2 YYDKDF (reference sequence). Trimming took 0 bases from V and 0 from J, leaving 13 bases between them. The CDR3 is CATSRELRSGSTDTQYF. CDR3 nucleotide sequence: TGTGCCACCAGCAGAGAGTTGAGAAGCGGGAGCACAGATACGCAGTATTTT.

The table lists this clonotype with a few counts. The gene calls are TRBV4-3 and TRBJ2-7; D is unclear. V lost 0 bases and J 3 bases, leaving 9 bases between the germline ends. CDR1 LGHNA and CDR2 YSLEER come from the germline V gene. The CDR3 extends over 14 amino acids. The CDR3 DNA reads as TGCGCCAGCAGCCAAGAAGGAAGAGGCTACGAGCAGTACTTC. This codes for CASSQEGRGYEQYF.

This clonotype was found many times. The chain uses TRBV6-5 and TRBJ2-7; 8 nucleotides match TRBD1. V trimming: 5 bases; J trimming: 7 bases; junction bases outside the gene matches: 7. CDR3 length: 13 residues. Germline-derived CDR1 and CDR2 are MNHEY and SVGAGI. This CDR3 reads CASSNGQGGEQYF. CDR3 sequence (DNA): TGTGCCAGCAGTAACGGACAGGGTGGGGAGCAGTACTTC.

Many counts were recorded for this clonotype. The chain links TRBV7-8 to TRBJ2-7; 8 nucleotides align to TRBD2. Trimming at V came to 3 bases and at J to 7 bases, leaving 11 bases not matched to a gene. Germline CDR1 is SGHVS and CDR2 is FQNEAQ. The CDR3 has 15 residues. CDR3 nucleotides: TGTGCCAGCAGCTTTCGGCGGGGGGCCCCCTTGGAGCAGTACTTC. Encoded protein: CASSFRRGAPLEQYF.

This clonotype showed up many times. The rearrangement links TRBV5-1 to TRBJ1-1; D may be TRBD1 (6 bases). This CDR3 contains 14 residues. From germline, CDR1 is SGHRS and CDR2 YFSETQ. V gave up 2 bases and J gave up 4 bases, with 12 bases separating them. This chain's CDR3 is CASSLQGWGTEAFF. CDR3 bases: TGCGCCAGCAGCTTACAGGGATGGGGCACTGAAGCTTTCTTT.

With respect to this clonotype: This may come from a read error, since a much larger clone is one base off. This chain links TRBV20-1 with TRBJ2-7; D gene unclear. From germline, CDR1 is DFQATT and CDR2 SNEGSKA (reference sequence). There are 14 residues in the CDR3. V was trimmed by 0 bases and J by 2 bases, leaving 11 bases between them. The DNA for the CDR3 is TGCAGTGCTAGAGATGGAAAGGGAACCTACGAGCAGTACTTC. Translation gives CSARDGKGTYEQYF.

This clonotype came up many times. This chain connects TRBV2 to TRBJ2-5; D unresolved. Trimming pared 1 base from V and 7 bases from J, leaving 10 bases between. This CDR3 spans 13 amino acids. Germline CDR1 reads SNHLY; CDR2 reads FYNNEI. This CDR3 is CASSEDLWGTQYF. CDR3 bases: TGTGCCAGCAGTGAAGATTTATGGGGGACCCAGTACTTC.

There are many counts of this clonotype. The V call is TRBV27, the J call TRBJ1-2, with 7 positions matching TRBD1. This CDR3 has 15 amino acids. Looked up from germline, CDR1 is MNHEY and CDR2 is SMNVEV (reference sequence). The V segment lost 6 bases and the J segment 4 bases; nucleotides outside the gene matches: 11. The CDR3 sequence: CASSSAQGGVYGYTF. CDR3 nucleotides: TGTGCCAGCAGCTCGGCCCAAGGGGGCGTCTATGGCTACACCTTC.

This clonotype was observed at least ten times. The V call is TRBV6-2 or TRBV6-3, the J call TRBJ1-1, with TRBD1 identical over 7 bases. Germline assignment: CDR1 MNHEY and CDR2 SVGEGT. This CDR3 region has 15 residues. The V segment lost 5 bases and the J segment 4 bases; nucleotides outside the gene matches: 10. The CDR3 reads CASSPQGGRGTEAFF. The CDR3 DNA reads TGTGCCAGCAGTCCCCAAGGGGGCAGAGGCACTGAAGCTTTCTTT.

This clonotype was counted between two and nine times. The chain has TRBV6-2 or TRBV6-3 and TRBJ2-1; D may match TRBD1 or TRBD2 (5 bases each). Trimming stripped 10 bases from V and 7 bases from J, with 17 bases between. Germline loops: CDR1 MNHEY, CDR2 SVGEGT. The CDR3 is 13 amino acids. The CDR3 DNA is TGTGCCACGACAGTGTCGGGGCGAAATGAGCAGTTCTTC. It is translated as CATTVSGRNEQFF.

In its sample, this clonotype was seen many times. The CDR3 DNA sequence: TGTGCCAGCAGCGTAGGCCGGGGAGCCTCCTACGAGCAGTACTTC. It codes for CASSVGRGASYEQYF. This chain uses TRBV9 with TRBJ2-7; tentative D call: TRBD2 (5 bases). CDR1 is SGDLS and CDR2 is YYNGEE in the germline V gene. There are 15 residues in the CDR3. The V end was cut by 0 bases, the J end by 0 bases, with 10 bases between.

This clonotype has a count of ten or more. The chain couples TRBV5-1 to TRBJ2-6; D is possibly TRBD1 or TRBD2 (6 bases each). Trimming removed 7 bases from V and 0 bases from J, with 17 bases in between. The germline V gene encodes CDR1 SGHRS and CDR2 YFSETQ. CDR3 length equals 17 residues. The CDR3 region has the DNA TGCGCCAGCTCTATTGCGTGGGGGGCCTCTGGGGCCAACGTCCTGACTTTC. It codes for CASSIAWGASGANVLTF.

This clonotype was observed at least ten times. The rearrangement joins TRBV5-1 to TRBJ2-3; TRBD2 is a possible D gene (6 bases). Germline CDR1 reads SGHRS; CDR2 reads YFSETQ. Trimming removed 4 bases from V and 6 bases from J, with 18 bases in between. This CDR3 is 15 amino acids long. The CDR3 loop reads CASSAAGTRSDTQYF. The CDR3 DNA reads as TGCGCCAGCAGCGCAGCCGGGACTCGGTCGGATACGCAGTATTTT.

This clonotype has a count of ten or more. The chain couples TRBV20-1 to TRBJ1-4; D is perhaps TRBD1 (5 bases). The V end lost 6 bases, the J end lost 5 bases, and 19 bases lay between the germline ends. The germline CDR1 and CDR2 sequences are DFQATT and SNEGSKA (reference sequence). The CDR3 covers 15 residues. CDR3 in amino acids: CSAPLPAGRNEKLFF. CDR3 in DNA: TGCAGTGCCCCCCTGCCGGCAGGGCGCAATGAAAAACTGTTTTTT.

This clonotype was seen ten or more times. J is TRBJ1-2 and V is TRBV15, with 7 positions matching TRBD1. V lost 0 bases and J lost 5; bases outside the gene matches: 9. This CDR3 spans 16 amino acids. Germline V CDR1 and CDR2: LNHNV, YYDKDF (reference sequence). The CDR3: CATSRDFDRDHYGYTF. Here the CDR3 DNA reads TGTGCCACCAGCAGAGATTTCGACAGGGACCATTATGGCTACACCTTC. Full variable domain (remainder filled in from reference TRBV15 and TRBJ1-2): DAMVIQNPRYQVTQFGKPVTLSCSQTLNHNVMYWYQQKSSQAPKLLFHYYDKDFNNEADTPDNFQSRRPNTSFCFLDIRSPGLGDTAMYLCATSRDFDRDHYGYTFGSGTRLTVV.

This clonotype occurred many times. V is TRBV7-3 and J is TRBJ2-2, with a tentative D call TRBD1 (5 bases). Trimming removed 8 bases at V and 4 bases at J, with 11 bases between. Per the germline V gene, CDR1 is SGHTA and CDR2 is FQGTGA. The CDR3 loop spans 13 amino acids. The CDR3 reads CASAQGVTGELFF. Here the CDR3 DNA reads TGTGCCAGCGCTCAGGGCGTCACCGGGGAGCTGTTTTTT.

Note on this clonotype: With a much larger clone just one base away, this may be a read error. The J gene is TRBJ1-5, the V gene TRBV5-1, with D hard to call. Germline V gene data show CDR1 as SGHRS and CDR2 as YFSETQ. The CDR3 length is 14 residues. The chain's CDR3 is CASSLGVSNQPQNF. CDR3 bases: TGCGCCAGCAGCTTGGGGGTTAGCAATCAGCCCCAGAATTTT.